Each of the 18 T cell receptor beta chains below was sequenced from the same sample in a study of Ad26.COV2.S vaccination and SARS-CoV-2 variants. The assay was immunoSEQ multiplex PCR, and TCRdb's table has in-frame clones only and misses some. Here the sample spans hundreds of thousands of clones, 90% being singletons. Described treatment: 19 received Ad26.COV2.S at low or high dose, single or two shots; five or six received placebo; per-sample allocation not given. Material that was analyzed had been drawn on day 63 after the first vaccine or placebo injection. The starting material was peripheral blood, obtained in a trial of Ad26.COV2.S vaccine versus placebo. The source of these receptors is a person aged 18-60 years who received the Ad26.COV2.S COVID-19 vaccine or a placebo.

About this clone itself: The sample carries other DNA sequences with the same CDR3. The V and J genes are TRBV7-2 and TRBJ2-1; a weak D match, TRBD1 (6 bases). The CDR3 loop spans 14 amino acids. V gave up 1 base and J gave up 6 bases, with 10 bases separating them. Germline V gene sequence: CDR1 SGHTA, CDR2 FQGNSA. The CDR3 coding sequence is TGTGCCAGCAGCTTAGGGGGGACACCCAATGAGCAGTTCTTC. Translation: CASSLGGTPNEQFF.

The chain recombines TRBV27 with TRBJ2-7, with D possibly being TRBD1 or TRBD2 (5 bases each). The CDR3 totals 13 residues. Trimming stripped 5 bases from V and 1 base from J, with 9 bases between. Germline CDR1 reads MNHEY; CDR2 reads SMNVEV (reference sequence). CDR3 in DNA: TGTGCCAGCAGTCCCGGGACGTCCTACGAGCAGTACTTC. This translates into CASSPGTSYEQYF.

This chain links TRBV11-2 with TRBJ2-7; D is ambiguous. V gave up 5 bases and J gave up 7 bases, with 9 bases separating them. Germline V gives CDR1 SGHAT, CDR2 FQNNGV. CDR3 length: 11 residues. CDR3 nucleotides: TGTGCCAGCAGCCAACGCTGGGAGCAGTACTTC. Its protein is CASSQRWEQYF.

The rearrangement links TRBV5-1 to TRBJ1-2, with a tentative D call TRBD1 (5 bases). Trimming removed 4 bases at V and 4 bases at J, with 14 bases between. Germline loops: CDR1 SGHRS, CDR2 YFSETQ. The CDR3 is 14 residues long. The CDR3 loop is CASSPTSGVYGYTF. For the CDR3, the DNA is TGCGCCAGCAGCCCTACGTCGGGGGTCTATGGCTACACCTTC.

The chain uses TRBV9 and TRBJ2-1; 8 bases line up with TRBD2. Germline-derived CDR1 and CDR2 are SGDLS and YYNGEE. The CDR3 is made up of 18 amino acids. Losses at the gene ends were 3 bases for V and 6 bases for J; bases not matched to a gene: 17. CDR3 DNA: TGTGCCAGCAGCGCAACGGCCTGGCGGGAGGTACTACTCAATGAGCAGTTCTTC. Protein: CASSATAWREVLLNEQFF.

The chain employs TRBV30 and TRBJ2-1; 8 nucleotides match TRBD1. With V trimmed by 3 bases and J by 9 bases, 10 bases remained unmatched. CDR3 size: 14 residues. CDR1 and CDR2 from the germline V gene are GTSNPN and SVGIG (reference sequence). CDR3 in amino acids: CAWRRTGSRSEQFF. CDR3 bases: TGTGCCTGGAGACGGACAGGGTCGAGAAGTGAGCAGTTCTTC. The entire variable domain, with the rest obtained from reference TRBV30 and TRBJ2-1, is as follows: SQTIHQWPATLVQPVGSPLSLECTVEGTSNPNLYWYRQAAGRGLQLLFYSVGIGQISSEVPQNLSASRPQDRQFILSSKKLLLSDSGFYLCAWRRTGSRSEQFFGPGTRLTVL.

The chain has TRBV27 and TRBJ2-7; perhaps TRBD1 as D (6 bases). This CDR3 comprises 13 residues. Germline V lookup: CDR1 MNHEY, CDR2 SMNVEV (reference sequence). V was pared by 3 bases and J by 6 bases, with 12 bases between. CDR3 sequence (DNA): TGTGCCAGCAGTTTGTATACAGGGTCCGAGCAGTACTTC. Translating gives CASSLYTGSEQYF.

J is TRBJ2-5 and V is TRBV6-5, with no clear D. CDR1 is MNHEY, CDR2 SVGAGI, per germline. The CDR3 runs 13 residues. The V gene lost 2 bases and the J gene lost 5 bases, with 9 bases spanning the gap. The CDR3 sequence is CASSYLAGETQYF. The CDR3 DNA reads as TGTGCCAGCAGTTACCTCGCTGGGGAGACCCAGTACTTC.

The V and J genes are TRBV7-2 and TRBJ2-2; 10 positions agree with TRBD2. The junction had 14 bases not matched to a gene; V was cut back by 5 bases and J by 8 bases. In germline, CDR1 is SGHTA, CDR2 FQGNSA. CDR3 length equals 17 residues. The CDR3 sequence is CASSTLSGRAFGGELFF. CDR3 in DNA: TGTGCCAGCAGCACACTAAGCGGGAGGGCCTTCGGGGGGGAGCTGTTTTTT.

CDR3 in amino acids: CASSPRYGANVLTF. The CDR3 DNA reads as TGTGCCAGCAGCCCCCGTTATGGGGCCAACGTCCTGACTTTC. This chain uses TRBV27 with TRBJ2-6; D call uncertain. Germline values: CDR1 MNHEY, CDR2 SMNVEV (reference sequence). This CDR3 region has 14 residues. Deletions cut 6 bases from V and 3 bases from J, with 9 bases between.

The chain recombines TRBV7-9 with TRBJ1-1, with 9 nucleotides matching TRBD1. V was clipped by 1 base and J by 3 bases; unmatched bases: 15. The CDR3 length is 19 residues. Germline CDR1 is SEHNR and CDR2 is FQNEAQ (reference sequence). CDR3 nucleotide sequence: TGTGCCAGCAGCTTAGGGGAGAGGGGGACAGGGTGGTCGGACACTGAAGCTTTCTTT. This translates into CASSLGERGTGWSDTEAFF.

As DNA, the CDR3 is TGTGCCAGTAGTATTGCCCAGGCAGCCAAAAACATTCAGTACTTC. Its translation: CASSIAQAAKNIQYF. The chain links TRBV19 to TRBJ2-4; no clear D gene. The V and J ends lost 3 bases and 0 bases respectively, with 9 bases between them. The CDR3 sequence is 15 residues long. Germline V gene lookup returns CDR1 LNHDA and CDR2 SQIVND (reference sequence).

The rearrangement joins TRBV19 to TRBJ1-5, with TRBD1 as a possible D gene (5 bases). Trimming left V 7 bases short and J 1 base short, with 14 bases between. This CDR3 spans 15 amino acids. Germline V gene sequence: CDR1 LNHDA, CDR2 SQIVND (reference sequence). The CDR3 DNA follows: TGTGCCAGTAAGCTTTCGGGGGGGAGCAATCAGCCCCAGCATTTT. Translating gives CASKLSGGSNQPQHF.

This clone was found once. The rearrangement links TRBV3-1 (or the pseudogene TRBV3-2) to TRBJ2-1, with 7 positions matching TRBD1. The germline V gene has CDR1 LGHDT and CDR2 YNNKEL (reference sequence). Losses at the gene ends were 4 bases for V and 7 bases for J; bases not matched to a gene: 16. The CDR3 consists of 17 residues. The CDR3 DNA is TGTGCCAGCAGCCGCAACCGACTGACAGGGTCCGGGAATGAGCAGTTCTTC. Its protein is CASSRNRLTGSGNEQFF.

The J gene is TRBJ2-3, the V gene TRBV27; 10 bases align to TRBD2. V dropped 2 bases and J dropped 8; count of bases not matched to a gene: 7. From germline, CDR1 is MNHEY and CDR2 SMNVEV (reference sequence). The CDR3 totals 15 residues. The CDR3 DNA reads TGTGCCAGCAGTTTAAGGAGCGGGAGGGCCCTTACGCAGTATTTT. It yields the protein CASSLRSGRALTQYF.

Notes on this clone: This sample also contains other DNA sequences that code for the same CDR3. V usage is TRBV28 and J usage is TRBJ2-3; 8 bases agree with TRBD1. This CDR3 is built from 14 residues. J was trimmed by 0 bases and V by 6 bases; bases with no gene match: 2. In germline, CDR1 is MDHEN, CDR2 SYDVKM. CDR3 in DNA: TGTGCCAGCAGCTCAGGGGGCAGCACAGATACGCAGTATTTT. Residues: CASSSGGSTDTQYF.

This chain joins TRBV5-1 and TRBJ1-1, with 7 bases matching TRBD1. V shed 5 bases and J 4 bases; nucleotides not matched to a gene: 2. From germline, CDR1 is SGHRS and CDR2 YFSETQ. CDR3 length: 12 amino acids. The CDR3 sequence: CASRQGGTEAFF. As DNA, the CDR3 is TGCGCCAGCAGGCAGGGGGGCACTGAAGCTTTCTTT. Complete variable domain (other parts from reference TRBV5-1 and TRBJ1-1): KAGVTQTPRYLIKTRGQQVTLSCSPISGHRSVSWYQQTPGQGLQFLFEYFSETQRNKGNFPGRFSGRQFSNSRSEMNVSTLELGDSALYLCASRQGGTEAFFGQGTRLTVV.

V and J are TRBV28 and TRBJ2-7; D is unclear. The CDR3 covers 13 residues. In germline, CDR1 is MDHEN, CDR2 SYDVKM. V lost 8 bases and J 2 bases, leaving 13 bases between the germline ends. CDR3 in amino acids: CASLNNYTYEQYF. Here the CDR3 DNA reads TGTGCCAGCCTGAACAACTACACCTACGAGCAGTACTTC.